This T cell receptor beta chain originates from a study of beta chain features in type 1 diabetes. The authors reverse transcribed all of the isolated RNA, so sequencing captured expressed TCRB transcripts. Measured with immunoSEQ multiplex PCR; TCRdb has only the in-frame clones, and not every one. Here the sample spans approximately 600,000 clones, roughly an eighth being singletons. Comments on this clone: What it recognizes is unknown.

This CDR3 region has 12 residues. Germline V CDR1 and CDR2: KGHSH, LQKENI. V lost 3 bases, J lost 5 bases, and 0 bases stayed unmatched. Study results and limitations: In all four CD4+ subsets, TCRB CDR3 length was significantly, moderately reduced in type 1 diabetes.

The chain is built from TRBV18 and TRBJ2-7, with 8 positions matching TRBD1. Sequencing was done on a sample of naive CD4+ T cells from blood. The sequence came from a man aged 30-40 years with type 1 diabetes. Here the CDR3 DNA reads TGTGCCAGCTCACCGACAGGGGACGAGCAGTACTTC. This translates into CASSPTGDEQYF.